This is a list of T cell receptor beta chains from one sample in a study of beta chain features in type 1 diabetes. TCRdb's copy holds only in-frame clones and misses some; the assay was immunoSEQ multiplex PCR. The profile shows about 330,000 clones, more than 9.5% of them singletons. Sequencing used naive CD4+ T cells from blood. The receptors were sampled from a woman in her thirties in good health. Both conserved end residues are part of each CDR3. Fields, in order: V gene, J gene, clone size, D gene, CDR3 length, CDR3 protein, CDR3 DNA. The D gene is left open where the match is weak. Not every row has a clone size; where given, it reads once, few, many or a size class.

v_call: TRBV9
j_call: TRBJ1-2
clone_size: few
d_call: TRBD1
cdr3_length: 18
cdr3_aa: CASSAEQGPSGSNYGYTF
cdr3_nt: TGTGCCAGCAGCGCAGAACAGGGGCCTAGTGGTTCTAACTATGGCTACACCTTC

v_call: TRBV6-6
j_call: TRBJ2-7
clone_size: .
d_call: .
cdr3_length: 12
cdr3_aa: CASRSSGGQQYF
cdr3_nt: TGTGCCAGCAGGTCTTCGGGGGGCCAGCAGTACTTC

v_call: TRBV15
j_call: TRBJ1-2
clone_size: few
d_call: .
cdr3_length: 15
cdr3_aa: CATSRDSRRGVDYTF
cdr3_nt: TGTGCCACCAGCAGAGATTCCAGAAGGGGCGTAGACTACACCTTC

v_call: TRBV5-1
j_call: TRBJ2-3
clone_size: .
d_call: TRBD2
cdr3_length: 14
cdr3_aa: CASSFGGTGDTQYF
cdr3_nt: TGCGCCAGCAGCTTCGGGGGGACGGGAGATACGCAGTATTTT

v_call: TRBV7-2
j_call: TRBJ1-5
clone_size: .
d_call: .
cdr3_length: 16
cdr3_aa: CASSLVARGVDQPQHF
cdr3_nt: TGTGCCAGCAGCTTAGTTGCCAGGGGTGTGGATCAGCCCCAGCATTTT

v_call: TRBV7-9
j_call: TRBJ2-1
clone_size: few
d_call: .
cdr3_length: 16
cdr3_aa: CASSPGRGDSQDEQFF
cdr3_nt: TGTGCCAGCAGTCCCGGAAGAGGGGACTCGCAGGATGAGCAGTTCTTC

v_call: TRBV10-3
j_call: TRBJ2-3
clone_size: few
d_call: TRBD2
cdr3_length: 13
cdr3_aa: CAISTGGPDTQYF
cdr3_nt: TGTGCCATCTCGACGGGAGGACCAGATACGCAGTATTTT

v_call: TRBV28
j_call: TRBJ1-5
clone_size: .
d_call: .
cdr3_length: 15
cdr3_aa: CASSFLLYSNQPQHF
cdr3_nt: TGTGCCAGCAGTTTTCTCCTTTATAGCAATCAGCCCCAGCATTTT

v_call: TRBV4-3
j_call: TRBJ2-1
clone_size: .
d_call: TRBD2
cdr3_length: 16
cdr3_aa: CASSQAGLAGRNEQFF
cdr3_nt: TGCGCCAGCAGCCAAGCCGGACTAGCGGGTCGCAATGAGCAGTTCTTC

v_call: TRBV5-1
j_call: TRBJ2-7
clone_size: few
d_call: .
cdr3_length: 16
cdr3_aa: CASSLVGLAGSYEQYF
cdr3_nt: TGCGCCAGCAGCTTGGTAGGACTCGCTGGCTCCTACGAGCAGTACTTC

v_call: TRBV18
j_call: TRBJ2-7
clone_size: .
d_call: .
cdr3_length: 14
cdr3_aa: CASSQTPIPYEQYF
cdr3_nt: TGTGCCAGCTCCCAAACACCGATACCCTACGAGCAGTACTTC

v_call: TRBV5-1
j_call: TRBJ2-1
clone_size: few
d_call: .
cdr3_length: 14
cdr3_aa: CASSLVQAYNEQFF
cdr3_nt: TGCGCCAGCAGCTTGGTACAGGCCTACAATGAGCAGTTCTTC

v_call: TRBV18
j_call: TRBJ2-1
clone_size: few
d_call: TRBD1
cdr3_length: 12
cdr3_aa: CASSHGQGPSFF
cdr3_nt: TGTGCCAGCTCACACGGACAGGGCCCTTCGTTCTTC

v_call: TRBV11-2
j_call: TRBJ1-5
clone_size: few
d_call: TRBD1
cdr3_length: 16
cdr3_aa: CASSPTGGKGNQPQHF
cdr3_nt: TGTGCCAGCAGTCCGACAGGGGGCAAGGGCAATCAGCCCCAGCATTTT

v_call: TRBV5-1
j_call: TRBJ2-7
clone_size: .
d_call: TRBD2
cdr3_length: 14
cdr3_aa: CASRIAGNSYEQYF
cdr3_nt: TGCGCCAGCAGGATAGCGGGGAACTCCTACGAGCAGTACTTC

v_call: TRBV7-2
j_call: TRBJ2-1
clone_size: few
d_call: TRBD1
cdr3_length: 14
cdr3_aa: CASSLGTGLGEQFF
cdr3_nt: TGTGCCAGCAGCTTAGGGACAGGTCTGGGTGAGCAGTTCTTC

v_call: TRBV2
j_call: TRBJ2-7
clone_size: .
d_call: TRBD1
cdr3_length: 14
cdr3_aa: CASSVWQGVNEQYF
cdr3_nt: TGTGCCAGCAGTGTTTGGCAGGGGGTTAACGAGCAGTACTTC

v_call: TRBV9
j_call: TRBJ2-3
clone_size: few
d_call: .
cdr3_length: 15
cdr3_aa: CASSVVGRGTDTQYF
cdr3_nt: TGTGCCAGCAGCGTAGTTGGCCGTGGCACAGATACGCAGTATTTT

v_call: TRBV7-2
j_call: TRBJ2-5
clone_size: few
d_call: TRBD2
cdr3_length: 12
cdr3_aa: CASSLAGGPGYF
cdr3_nt: TGTGCCAGCAGCTTAGCGGGAGGGCCGGGGTACTTC

v_call: TRBV30
j_call: TRBJ2-3
clone_size: .
d_call: TRBD2
cdr3_length: 17
cdr3_aa: CAWGRLAGGGVTDTQYF
cdr3_nt: TGTGCCTGGGGGAGGCTAGCGGGGGGAGGGGTTACAGATACGCAGTATTTT

v_call: TRBV28
j_call: TRBJ2-7
clone_size: .
d_call: .
cdr3_length: 14
cdr3_aa: CASSLASRGYEQYF
cdr3_nt: TGTGCCAGCAGTTTGGCGTCTAGAGGGTACGAGCAGTACTTC

v_call: TRBV27
j_call: TRBJ1-1
clone_size: few
d_call: .
cdr3_length: 14
cdr3_aa: CASRTGQGWTEAFF
cdr3_nt: TGTGCCAGCAGAACCGGGCAGGGGTGGACTGAAGCTTTCTTT

v_call: TRBV15
j_call: TRBJ2-1
clone_size: .
d_call: TRBD2
cdr3_length: 16
cdr3_aa: CATSPPGTSVYNEQFF
cdr3_nt: TGTGCCACCAGCCCTCCCGGGACTAGCGTTTACAATGAGCAGTTCTTC

v_call: TRBV29-1
j_call: TRBJ2-7
clone_size: .
d_call: .
cdr3_length: 13
cdr3_aa: CSVGGGRGIEQYF
cdr3_nt: TGCAGCGTTGGGGGAGGCCGGGGGATCGAGCAGTACTTC

v_call: TRBV28
j_call: TRBJ2-5
clone_size: few
d_call: .
cdr3_length: 11
cdr3_aa: CASSIEETQYF
cdr3_nt: TGTGCCAGCAGTATAGAAGAGACCCAGTACTTC

v_call: TRBV28
j_call: TRBJ2-7
clone_size: .
d_call: TRBD2
cdr3_length: 15
cdr3_aa: CASSLKLAGLREQYF
cdr3_nt: TGTGCCAGCAGTTTGAAGCTAGCGGGACTTCGCGAGCAGTACTTC

v_call: TRBV11-1
j_call: TRBJ2-1
clone_size: .
d_call: TRBD2
cdr3_length: 17
cdr3_aa: CASSFGLAGGLYNEQFF
cdr3_nt: TGTGCCAGCAGTTTCGGACTAGCGGGAGGACTCTACAATGAGCAGTTCTTC

v_call: TRBV11-1
j_call: TRBJ2-2
clone_size: .
d_call: .
cdr3_length: 15
cdr3_aa: CASSLATLETGELFF
cdr3_nt: TGTGCCAGCAGCTTGGCGACCCTAGAAACCGGGGAGCTGTTTTTT

v_call: TRBV9
j_call: TRBJ1-2
clone_size: .
d_call: TRBD1
cdr3_length: 14
cdr3_aa: CASSVEDRAGGYTF
cdr3_nt: TGTGCCAGCAGCGTAGAAGACAGGGCGGGTGGCTACACCTTC

v_call: TRBV6-6
j_call: TRBJ2-1
clone_size: .
d_call: TRBD2
cdr3_length: 14
cdr3_aa: CASSVLAGEGEQFF
cdr3_nt: TGTGCCAGCAGTGTGCTAGCGGGAGAAGGTGAGCAGTTCTTC

v_call: TRBV7-9
j_call: TRBJ2-5
clone_size: .
d_call: TRBD1
cdr3_length: 15
cdr3_aa: CASSRTGPPLGTQYF
cdr3_nt: TGTGCCAGCAGCCGGACAGGCCCCCCACTGGGGACCCAGTACTTC

v_call: TRBV5-1
j_call: TRBJ2-2
clone_size: .
d_call: .
cdr3_length: 17
cdr3_aa: CASSFGSTSSGTGELFF
cdr3_nt: TGCGCCAGCAGCTTCGGGTCTACTAGCTCGGGCACCGGGGAGCTGTTTTTT

v_call: TRBV28
j_call: TRBJ2-1
clone_size: few
d_call: TRBD2
cdr3_length: 12
cdr3_aa: CASSLGGREQFF
cdr3_nt: TGTGCCAGCAGTTTGGGCGGGAGAGAGCAGTTCTTC

v_call: TRBV28
j_call: TRBJ2-7
clone_size: .
d_call: .
cdr3_length: 15
cdr3_aa: CASSSGEGVRHEQYF
cdr3_nt: TGTGCCAGCAGTTCCGGAGAGGGGGTTAGGCACGAGCAGTACTTC

v_call: TRBV7-2
j_call: TRBJ2-7
clone_size: few
d_call: TRBD1
cdr3_length: 15
cdr3_aa: CASSPPGTVAYEQYF
cdr3_nt: TGTGCCAGCAGCCCCCCCGGGACAGTGGCCTACGAGCAGTACTTC

v_call: TRBV9
j_call: TRBJ1-5
clone_size: few
d_call: .
cdr3_length: 15
cdr3_aa: CASSVGEISNQPQHF
cdr3_nt: TGTGCCAGCAGCGTAGGAGAGATTAGCAATCAGCCCCAGCATTTT

v_call: TRBV30
j_call: TRBJ1-5
clone_size: .
d_call: .
cdr3_length: 15
cdr3_aa: CAWSPPDYGNQPQHF
cdr3_nt: TGTGCCTGGAGCCCCCCCGACTACGGAAATCAGCCCCAGCATTTT

v_call: TRBV6-6
j_call: TRBJ2-7
clone_size: once
d_call: TRBD2
cdr3_length: 15
cdr3_aa: CASSYGLAESYEQYF
cdr3_nt: TGTGCCAGCAGTTACGGGCTAGCGGAGTCCTACGAGCAGTACTTC

v_call: TRBV19
j_call: TRBJ1-5
clone_size: .
d_call: .
cdr3_length: 13
cdr3_aa: CASSIQGKGPQHF
cdr3_nt: TGTGCCAGTAGTATACAGGGGAAGGGGCCCCAGCATTTT

v_call: TRBV7-2
j_call: TRBJ2-5
clone_size: .
d_call: .
cdr3_length: 13
cdr3_aa: CASSSDRLETQYF
cdr3_nt: TGTGCCAGCAGCTCCGACAGGCTAGAGACCCAGTACTTC